The 10 T cell receptor beta chains presented below share a single source sample, sequenced in a study of T cell clonotyping in hematopoietic cell transplantation. Sequenced by immunoSEQ multiplex PCR; TCRdb stores in-frame clones only, minus some. The table shows 15,000 to 25,000 clones, with 65% to 80% occurring only once. Sequencing was done on a sample of peripheral blood mononuclear cells. The receptors derive from a man aged 60-69 years in good health. Some clones in this sample may be carry-over from other donors' samples.

The rearrangement uses TRBV7-8 and TRBJ1-6; 7 bases agree with TRBD1. Germline V CDR1 and CDR2: SGHVS, FQNEAQ. Trimming cost V 5 bases and J 11 bases; bases outside gene matches: 15. This CDR3 contains 16 residues. CDR3 sequence: CASSPTRQGGRTPLHF. Written as DNA, the CDR3 is TGTGCCAGCAGCCCCACCCGACAGGGAGGTAGGACACCCCTCCACTTT.

V and J are TRBV7-3 and TRBJ1-1; D possibly corresponds to TRBD1 (6 bases). CDR1 and CDR2 (germline): SGHTA, FQGTGA. V lost 0 bases and J lost 4, with 12 bases in between. The CDR3 extends over 15 amino acids. The CDR3 sequence is CASSLTSGVGTEAFF. For the CDR3, the DNA is TGTGCCAGCAGCTTAACGTCAGGGGTCGGCACTGAAGCTTTCTTT.

This chain joins TRBV27 and TRBJ1-2; D is unclear. V gave up 2 bases and J gave up 10 bases, with 23 bases separating them. The CDR3 spans 16 residues. The germline V gene has CDR1 MNHEY and CDR2 SMNVEV (reference sequence). CDR3: CASSLIPPDGPQHYTF. DNA for the CDR3: TGTGCCAGCAGTTTAATCCCCCCTGACGGCCCCCAACACTACACCTTC.

The rearrangement links TRBV5-1 to TRBJ1-2, with TRBD1 identical over 9 bases. Unmatched junction bases numbered 6, after V lost 3 bases and J lost 6 bases. From germline, CDR1 is SGHRS and CDR2 YFSETQ. The CDR3 extends over 14 amino acids. For the CDR3, the DNA is TGCGCCAGCAGCTATACAGGGGGCGTCCATGGCTACACCTTC. Its protein product is CASSYTGGVHGYTF.

This chain links TRBV5-6 with TRBJ2-4; D is unresolved. The CDR3 loop spans 13 amino acids. CDR1 and CDR2 (germline): SGHDT, YYEEEE. Trimming stripped 2 bases from V and 3 bases from J, with 6 bases between. This chain's CDR3 is CASSFGSKNIQYF. Here the CDR3 DNA reads TGTGCCAGCAGCTTCGGCAGCAAAAACATTCAGTACTTC.

V and J are TRBV5-4 and TRBJ2-6, with D hard to call. V was clipped by 0 bases and J by 0 bases, with 4 bases between them. CDR3 length equals 15 residues. The V gene's germline CDR1 is SGHNT and CDR2 YYREEE (reference sequence). The DNA of the CDR3 is TGTGCCAGCAGCTTGGGGCTCTCTGGGGCCAACGTCCTGACTTTC. Its translation is CASSLGLSGANVLTF.

V usage is TRBV4-3 and J usage is TRBJ1-4, with D tentatively TRBD1 (6 bases). The V gene's germline CDR1 is LGHNA and CDR2 YSLEER. The CDR3 runs to 19 residues. The V end was cut by 0 bases, the J end by 5 bases, with 22 bases between. The CDR3 DNA reads TGCGCCAGCAGCCAAGAAGGCCCCTCTACGACAGGAAAGAATGAAAAACTGTTTTTT. Translation gives CASSQEGPSTTGKNEKLFF.

The gene calls are TRBV29-1 and TRBJ2-7, with 10 bases identical to TRBD1. V lost 7 bases and J lost 7; bases outside the gene matches: 7. CDR1 SQVTM and CDR2 ANQGSEA come from the germline V gene. There are 12 residues in the CDR3. The CDR3 region has the DNA TGCAGCGCCCGACAGGGGGCAGGAGAGCAGTACTTC. Its translation: CSARQGAGEQYF.

The V gene is TRBV30, the J gene TRBJ1-2; 8 positions match TRBD1. V shed 3 bases, J shed 2 bases, and the junction held 2 bases outside the gene matches. Germline lookup yields CDR1 GTSNPN and CDR2 SVGIG (reference sequence). The CDR3 has 13 residues. The CDR3 is CAWRRQGNYGYTF. For the CDR3, the DNA is TGTGCCTGGAGGCGACAGGGGAACTATGGCTACACCTTC.

The J gene is TRBJ2-6, the V gene TRBV7-9; the D gene is possibly TRBD1 (5 bases). The V gene lost 5 bases and the J gene lost 1 base, with 9 bases spanning the gap. Germline values: CDR1 SEHNR, CDR2 FQNEAQ (reference sequence). The CDR3 runs to 15 residues. The CDR3 DNA sequence: TGTGCCAGCAGCGAGACAGATTCTGGGGCCAACGTCCTGACTTTC. This gives the protein CASSETDSGANVLTF.